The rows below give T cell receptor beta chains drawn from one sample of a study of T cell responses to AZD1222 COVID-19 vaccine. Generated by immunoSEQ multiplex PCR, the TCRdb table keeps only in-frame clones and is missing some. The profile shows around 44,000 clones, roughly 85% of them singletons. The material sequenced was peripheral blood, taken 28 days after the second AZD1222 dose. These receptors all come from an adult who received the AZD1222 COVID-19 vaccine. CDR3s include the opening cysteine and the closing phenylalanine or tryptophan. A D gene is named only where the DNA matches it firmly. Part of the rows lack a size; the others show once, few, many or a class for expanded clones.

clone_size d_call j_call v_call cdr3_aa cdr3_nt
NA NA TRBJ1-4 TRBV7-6 CASSLEGPPIATNEKLFF TGTGCCAGCAGCTTAGAAGGTCCTCCCATAGCAACTAATGAAAAACTGTTTTTT
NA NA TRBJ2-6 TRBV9 CASSVRSGANVLTF TGTGCCAGCAGCGTCCGCTCTGGGGCCAACGTCCTGACTTTC
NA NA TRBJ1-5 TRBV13 CASSRFSNQPQHF TGTGCCAGCAGCCGCTTTAGCAATCAGCCCCAGCATTTT
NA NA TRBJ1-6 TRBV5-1 CASSPGFIGDSPLHF TGCGCCAGCAGCCCCGGATTCATTGGAGATTCACCCCTCCACTTT
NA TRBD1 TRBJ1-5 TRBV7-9 CASSASGTGNQPQHF TGTGCCAGCAGCGCCTCCGGGACAGGGAATCAGCCCCAGCATTTT
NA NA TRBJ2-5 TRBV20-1 CSAITGRTQYF TGCAGTGCTATTACCGGGAGGACCCAGTACTTC
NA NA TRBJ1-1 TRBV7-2 CASSLTENTEAFF TGTGCCAGCAGCTTAACCGAGAACACTGAAGCTTTCTTT
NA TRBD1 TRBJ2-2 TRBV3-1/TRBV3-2 CASSAGTGNIGELFF TGTGCCAGCAGCGCCGGGACAGGGAACATCGGGGAGCTGTTTTTT
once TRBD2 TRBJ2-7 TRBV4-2 CASSQGLTTSGNTYEQYF TGTGCCAGCAGCCAAGGACTCACGACTAGCGGGAACACCTACGAGCAGTACTTC
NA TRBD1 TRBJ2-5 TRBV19 CASSTRGRGETQYF TGTGCCAGTAGTACCAGGGGGCGAGGGGAGACCCAGTACTTC
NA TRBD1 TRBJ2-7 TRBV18 CASSPGTGWEEQYF TGTGCCAGCTCACCCGGGACAGGGTGGGAAGAGCAGTACTTC
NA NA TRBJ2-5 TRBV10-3 CAISESRLEETQYF TGTGCCATCAGTGAGTCGCGTCTCGAAGAGACCCAGTACTTC